This passage covers 32 T cell receptor beta chains from one sample sequenced in a study of T cell changes during pregnancy in multiple sclerosis. The method was immunoSEQ multiplex PCR; TCRdb's version includes in-frame clones alone and lacks a portion of them. Here the sample spans 50,000 to 70,000 clones, 80% to 95% being singletons. The sequencing used peripheral blood, collected in the second trimester of pregnancy. The receptors stem from a female donor with multiple sclerosis, enrolled in a pregnancy study.

The V and J genes are TRBV13 and TRBJ1-3; the D is unclear. Germline loops: CDR1 PRHDT, CDR2 FYEKMQ (reference sequence). The CDR3 is 12 residues long. Trimming left V 7 bases short and J 3 bases short, with 7 bases between. The CDR3 loop is CASTQDGNTIYF. The CDR3 bases are TGTGCCAGCACCCAGGATGGAAACACCATATATTTT.

The V call is TRBV7-6, the J call TRBJ2-7, with a weak D call TRBD1 (6 bases). The CDR3 is 13 amino acids. V shed 3 bases and J shed 2 bases, with 8 bases lying between them. Germline V gives CDR1 SGHVS, CDR2 FNYEAQ. The CDR3 loop reads CASSFSGAYEQYF. DNA of the CDR3: TGTGCCAGCAGCTTCTCAGGGGCCTACGAGCAGTACTTC. Full variable domain (rest looked up from reference TRBV7-6 and TRBJ2-7): GAGVSQSPRYKVTKRGQDVALRCDPISGHVSLYWYRQALGQGPEFLTYFNYEAQQDKSGLPNDRFSAERPEGSISTLTIQRTEQRDSAMYRCASSFSGAYEQYFGPGTRLTVT.

The chain employs TRBV5-1 and TRBJ2-2; D is possibly TRBD2 (5 bases). In germline, CDR1 is SGHRS, CDR2 YFSETQ. The CDR3 has 14 amino acids. V was cut by 3 bases and J by 7 bases, with 13 bases left in between. The CDR3 bases are TGCGCCAGCAGCTGGAGTAGCGCGAGCGGGGAGCTGTTTTTT. The encoded protein is CASSWSSASGELFF. Looking up the rest from reference TRBV5-1 and TRBJ2-2 gives the full variable domain: KAGVTQTPRYLIKTRGQQVTLSCSPISGHRSVSWYQQTPGQGLQFLFEYFSETQRNKGNFPGRFSGRQFSNSRSEMNVSTLELGDSALYLCASSWSSASGELFFGEGSRLTVL.

The genes are TRBV4-1 and TRBJ2-5; D ambiguous. In germline, CDR1 is MGHRA, CDR2 YSYEKL. Between the trimmed V and J ends, which lost 0 bases and 5 bases, there was a span of 7 bases. The CDR3 spans 13 residues. As DNA, the CDR3 is TGCGCCAGCAGCCAAGACCGTTCGGAGACCCAGTACTTC. Its translation is CASSQDRSETQYF.

The chain carries TRBV19 and TRBJ2-1, with TRBD2 identical over 7 bases. The CDR3 consists of 19 residues. Germline CDR1 LNHDA, CDR2 SQIVND (reference sequence). Trimming removed 3 bases from V and 0 bases from J; junction bases left unmatched: 14. CDR3 nucleotides: TGTGCCAGTAGTATCGAGTCTTCTGAACTAGCGAGCTCCTACAATGAGCAGTTCTTC. This gives the protein CASSIESSELASSYNEQFF.

The V and J genes are TRBV5-8 and TRBJ2-1; D gene ambiguous. V was clipped by 5 bases and J by 4 bases, with 10 bases between them. The CDR3 runs 13 residues. Germline CDR1 SGHTS, CDR2 YDEGEE. CDR3 residues: CASRAIPYNEQFF. For the CDR3, the DNA is TGTGCCAGCAGAGCCATCCCGTACAATGAGCAGTTCTTC.

This chain uses TRBV4-1 with TRBJ2-1; 8 bases match TRBD2. Trimming took 0 bases from V and 8 from J; bases not matched to a gene: 21. Germline CDR1 MGHRA, CDR2 YSYEKL. This CDR3 contains 20 residues. The CDR3 bases are TGCGCCAGCAGCCAAGATACGGGAACGGGAGGGTTCGGTATACGCGATGAGCAGTTCTTC. It encodes CASSQDTGTGGFGIRDEQFF.

V gene TRBV5-5 combines with J gene TRBJ1-4; D is unresolved. The CDR3 sequence is 15 residues long. Germline V gene data show CDR1 as SGHKS and CDR2 as YYEKEE (reference sequence). V lost 4 bases and J lost 4, with 14 bases in between. The chain's CDR3 is CASSPPTVGNEKLFF. CDR3 DNA sequence: TGTGCCAGCAGCCCACCAACAGTGGGTAATGAAAAACTGTTTTTT.

The CDR3 sequence is CASSLARDEQYF. The CDR3 DNA follows: TGTGCCAGCAGCTTGGCCAGGGACGAGCAGTACTTC. The chain employs TRBV5-4 and TRBJ2-7; a weak D match, TRBD1 (5 bases). Trimming shortened V by 0 bases and J by 5 bases, and 6 bases separated the two germline ends. This CDR3 has 12 residues. Germline V gene data show CDR1 as SGHNT and CDR2 as YYREEE (reference sequence).

Only a few counts were recorded for this clone. The chain employs TRBV11-2 and TRBJ1-5; D is uncertain. This CDR3 contains 15 residues. Trimming removed 1 base from V and 7 bases from J, with 14 bases in between. The germline CDR1 and CDR2 sequences are SGHAT and FQNNGV. CDR3 residues: CASSLAEGSGQPQHF. The CDR3, as DNA: TGTGCCAGCAGCTTAGCGGAGGGCTCAGGACAGCCCCAGCATTTT.

The chain carries TRBV5-4 and TRBJ2-1; a weak D match, TRBD2 (6 bases). CDR3 length equals 15 residues. Germline V gene sequence: CDR1 SGHNT, CDR2 YYREEE (reference sequence). V was trimmed by 2 bases and J by 10 bases, leaving 19 bases between them. This chain's CDR3 is CASSLRENFLREQFF. As DNA, the CDR3 is TGTGCCAGCAGCTTACGGGAGAACTTCCTGAGGGAGCAGTTCTTC.

A note on this clone: At one end the junction does not follow the germline gene, possibly because of a read error. J is TRBJ2-7 and V is TRBV4-1; 9 bases map to TRBD1. Germline V gene data show CDR1 as MGHRA and CDR2 as YSYEKL. CDR3 size: 15 residues. The CDR3 protein is CASSQSSGQGYEQHF. DNA for the CDR3: TGCGCCAGCAGCCAGTCCTCGGGACAGGGCTACGAGCAGCACTTC.

The table lists this clone with a count of one. The V gene is TRBV10-1, the J gene TRBJ2-1; the match to TRBD2 covers 7 bases. J gave up 10 bases and V 10 bases, and 7 bases lay outside the gene matches. Germline CDR1 is WNHNN and CDR2 is SYGVQD (reference sequence). This CDR3 has 11 residues. In DNA form, the CDR3 reads TGCGCCACCCAGCGGGACGGCGAGCAGTTCTTC. As protein: CATQRDGEQFF.

The CDR3 coding sequence is TGTGCCAGCAGCTCCCCGGGGGGTGACTTCCTGGAAAGCTCGGGGGAGGGCCTAAGCTACGAGCAGTACTTC. Translation: CASSSPGGDFLESSGEGLSYEQYF. This chain uses TRBV7-1 with TRBJ2-7, with 7 bases fitting TRBD2. TRBV7-1 is classed as an ORF, of uncertain function. The CDR3 covers 24 residues. Trimming at V came to 3 bases and at J to 3 bases, leaving 35 bases not matched to a gene.

In this sample, this clone turned up a few times. The chain employs TRBV10-2 and TRBJ1-2, with D perhaps TRBD1 (6 bases). Trimming stripped 0 bases from V and 3 bases from J, with 11 bases between. CDR1 is WSHSY and CDR2 is SAAADI in the germline V gene. The CDR3 totals 15 residues. In DNA, the CDR3 is TGCGCCAGCAGTGAGTCCGGCAGGGGTGACTATGGCTACACCTTC. This encodes CASSESGRGDYGYTF.

This chain uses TRBV10-3 with TRBJ2-3; D uncertain. The germline gives CDR1 ENHRY, CDR2 SYGVKD. CDR3 length equals 14 residues. The germline V and J ends were trimmed by 3 bases and 0 bases, with 7 bases remaining between them. CDR3 residues: CAISDIGSTDTQYF. The CDR3 DNA follows: TGTGCCATCAGTGACATCGGGAGCACAGATACGCAGTATTTT.

V is TRBV4-1 and J is TRBJ2-1; D unclear. V shed 3 bases and J shed 5 bases, with 14 bases lying between them. The CDR3 extends over 15 amino acids. Germline V gives CDR1 MGHRA, CDR2 YSYEKL. The DNA for the CDR3 is TGCGCCAGCAGCCACCTCGACTCCCGGGACAATGAGCAGTTCTTC. This codes for CASSHLDSRDNEQFF.

This chain connects TRBV18 to TRBJ2-1, with 10 bases fitting TRBD2. CDR3 length equals 15 residues. The ends lost 0 bases at V and 7 bases at J; junction bases unmatched: 3. CDR1 KGHSH and CDR2 LQKENI come from the germline V gene. This CDR3 reads CASSPPGLALNEQFF. The CDR3 DNA follows: TGTGCCAGCTCACCACCGGGACTAGCGCTAAATGAGCAGTTCTTC.

The V call is TRBV7-9, the J call TRBJ2-7; no clear D gene. Trimming pared 5 bases from V and 0 bases from J, leaving 11 bases between. CDR3 length: 14 amino acids. Per germline, CDR1 SEHNR and CDR2 FQNEAQ (reference sequence). As DNA, the CDR3 is TGTGCCAGCAGCCTAGGTCCTCTCTCCTACGAGCAGTACTTC. Its protein is CASSLGPLSYEQYF.

This chain links TRBV9 with TRBJ1-2, with D unclear. The V end lost 0 bases, the J end lost 4 bases, and 13 bases lay between the germline ends. The CDR3 is 15 amino acids. The germline V gene encodes CDR1 SGDLS and CDR2 YYNGEE. CDR3 in DNA: TGTGCCAGCAGCGTAGCTACGTCACCAGGCTATGGCTACACCTTC. This encodes CASSVATSPGYGYTF.

CDR3 bases: TGTGCCAGCAGCTTAGTGGGCGGGACCGGGTACAATGAGCAGTTCTTC. Its translation: CASSLVGGTGYNEQFF. V gene TRBV4-2 combines with J gene TRBJ2-1; possibly TRBD2 for D (6 bases). The ends were cut back, 5 bases at V and 4 bases at J, with 18 bases in the middle. This CDR3 spans 16 amino acids. Germline V gene sequence: CDR1 LGHNA, CDR2 YNFKEQ.

The chain couples TRBV18 to TRBJ2-1, with 12 bases that match TRBD2. Per the germline V gene, CDR1 is KGHSH and CDR2 is LQKENI. V gave up 5 bases and J gave up 5 bases; unmatched junction bases: 7. The CDR3 runs 16 residues. The DNA of the CDR3 is TGTGCCAGCTCATTTCTAGCGGGAGGGTTAGACAATGAGCAGTTCTTC. Translation gives CASSFLAGGLDNEQFF.

The J gene is TRBJ2-1, the V gene TRBV11-3, with TRBD2 matching over 14 bases. The germline gives CDR1 SGHNT, CDR2 YENEEA. The CDR3 totals 16 residues. J gave up 3 bases and V 3 bases, and 1 base lay outside the gene matches. The CDR3: CASSLGLAGDYNEQFF. DNA for the CDR3: TGTGCCAGCAGCTTGGGACTAGCGGGGGACTACAATGAGCAGTTCTTC.

This sequence joins TRBV28 and TRBJ1-4; TRBD1 matches 9 bases. After removal of 2 bases from V and 2 bases from J, the junction contained 6 bases not matched to a gene. Germline CDR1 is MDHEN and CDR2 is SYDVKM. CDR3 length: 17 residues. The CDR3 region is CASSLRTGDVTNEKLFF. The CDR3 bases are TGTGCCAGCAGTTTACGGACAGGGGATGTCACTAATGAAAAACTGTTTTTT.

V and J are TRBV9 and TRBJ2-7; TRBD1 matches at 8 bases. The V and J ends lost 3 bases and 2 bases, in that order; junction bases with no gene match: 7. The CDR3 consists of 15 residues. The germline V gene encodes CDR1 SGDLS and CDR2 YYNGEE. The CDR3 coding sequence is TGTGCCAGCAGCGCGACGACAGGGGCTCCCTACGAGCAGTACTTC. Amino acids: CASSATTGAPYEQYF.

The CDR3 DNA reads as TGTGCCAGCAGCGGCGGGACAGTCGACGGAGAGACCCAGTACTTC. Translation: CASSGGTVDGETQYF. The chain combines TRBV11-2 with TRBJ2-5; D may be TRBD1 (7 bases). Germline CDR1 is SGHAT and CDR2 is FQNNGV. The ends were cut back, 5 bases at V and 4 bases at J, with 17 bases in the middle. This CDR3 has 15 residues.

The chain has TRBV10-3 and TRBJ2-1; 10 bases match TRBD2. Germline V lookup: CDR1 ENHRY, CDR2 SYGVKD. After removal of 1 base from V and 5 bases from J, the junction contained 5 bases not matched to a gene. The CDR3 consists of 16 residues. This chain's CDR3 is CAISELAGGTHNEQFF. CDR3 DNA: TGTGCCATCAGTGAGTTAGCGGGAGGAACCCACAATGAGCAGTTCTTC.

The chain joins TRBV13 to TRBJ2-7, with 12 bases lining up with TRBD1. The CDR3 sequence is 17 residues long. The V gene's germline CDR1 is PRHDT and CDR2 FYEKMQ (reference sequence). V shed 3 bases and J 4 bases; nucleotides not matched to a gene: 10. CDR3 loop: CASSFPPGTGGVYEQYF. The CDR3, as DNA: TGTGCCAGCAGCTTCCCCCCCGGGACAGGGGGCGTATACGAGCAGTACTTC.

This clone was counted only a few times. The chain uses TRBV6-6 and TRBJ2-3, with TRBD2 matching over 12 bases. Germline CDR1 reads MNHNY; CDR2 reads SVGAGI (reference sequence). The CDR3 is made up of 15 amino acids. The V gene end was trimmed by 6 bases and the J gene end by 3 bases; junction bases not matched to a gene: 4. The CDR3 region is CASSLTSGGTDTQYF. CDR3 DNA sequence: TGTGCCAGCAGCCTGACTAGCGGGGGAACAGATACGCAGTATTTT.

This chain links TRBV27 with TRBJ2-1; 10 bases align to TRBD2. The ends lost 4 bases at V and 7 bases at J; junction bases unmatched: 16. This CDR3 is 18 amino acids long. Germline lookup yields CDR1 MNHEY and CDR2 SMNVEV (reference sequence). The CDR3: CASSSYLTQREGGNEQFF. The CDR3 DNA reads as TGTGCCAGCAGTTCGTACCTAACTCAGCGGGAGGGCGGGAATGAGCAGTTCTTC.

V gene TRBV5-1 combines with J gene TRBJ1-5; no clear D gene. The CDR3 is made up of 13 amino acids. Germline assignment: CDR1 SGHRS and CDR2 YFSETQ. The germline V and J ends were trimmed by 0 bases and 6 bases, with 7 bases remaining between them. CDR3 nucleotide sequence: TGCGCCAGCAGCTTGGGGGAGGGTCAGCCCCAGCATTTT. It encodes CASSLGEGQPQHF.

The chain links TRBV5-1 to TRBJ2-2, with 13 bases lining up with TRBD2. The ends lost 4 bases at V and 1 base at J; junction bases unmatched: 1. Looked up from germline, CDR1 is SGHRS and CDR2 is YFSETQ. The CDR3 extends over 16 amino acids. The CDR3 DNA reads as TGCGCCAGCAGCGGACTAGCGGGAGAGAACACCGGGGAGCTGTTTTTT. Translated, it gives CASSGLAGENTGELFF.